This section outlines one T cell receptor (beta chain) sequence together with its context. The antigen is undetermined. Germline CDR1 is SGHDN and CDR2 is FVKESK. V gave up 3 bases and J gave up 7 bases; unmatched junction bases: 5. This CDR3 is built from 13 residues. This record belongs to a study of T cells in tuberculosis. Study details: In South Africa, adults with active tuberculosis were compared with IGRA-negative and latently infected IGRA-positive adolescents.

Time point of the sample: new active TB diagnosis, blood taken before or within 7 days of starting treatment. Positive smear microscopy and/or M. tuberculosis culture confirmed active disease. Sequencing used immunoSEQ multiplex PCR; TCRdb keeps in-frame clones, though not all of them. The sample has tens of thousands of clones; 92% are singletons. General study findings and limits: The TCR-beta difference was not significant; alpha differences partly reflected length.

The clonotype originates from an adult with tuberculosis. Some clones in this sample may be carry-over from other donors' samples. The sequences come from PBMCs, collected at tuberculosis diagnosis. The rearrangement links TRBV14 to TRBJ1-2; 7 bases match TRBD1. The chain's CDR3 is CASSHRQGGGYTF. The CDR3 coding sequence is TGTGCCAGCAGCCATCGGCAGGGGGGTGGCTACACCTTC.